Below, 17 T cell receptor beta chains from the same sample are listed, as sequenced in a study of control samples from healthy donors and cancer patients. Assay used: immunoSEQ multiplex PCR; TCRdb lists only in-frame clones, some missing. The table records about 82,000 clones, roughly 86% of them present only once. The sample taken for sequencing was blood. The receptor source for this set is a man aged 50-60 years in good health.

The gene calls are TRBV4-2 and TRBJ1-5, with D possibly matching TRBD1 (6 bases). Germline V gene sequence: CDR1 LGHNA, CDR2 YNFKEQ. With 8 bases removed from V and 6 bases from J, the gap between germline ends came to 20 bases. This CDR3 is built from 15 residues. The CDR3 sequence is CASRGSVDSPQPQHF. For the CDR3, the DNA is TGTGCCAGCCGCGGATCCGTGGACAGTCCTCAGCCCCAGCATTTT.

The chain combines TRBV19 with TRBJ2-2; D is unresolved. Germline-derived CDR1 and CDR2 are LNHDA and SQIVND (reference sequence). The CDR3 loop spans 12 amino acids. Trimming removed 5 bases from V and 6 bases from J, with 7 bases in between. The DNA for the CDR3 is TGTGCCAGTAGTTTTTTCCCCGGGGAGCTGTTTTTT. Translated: CASSFFPGELFF.

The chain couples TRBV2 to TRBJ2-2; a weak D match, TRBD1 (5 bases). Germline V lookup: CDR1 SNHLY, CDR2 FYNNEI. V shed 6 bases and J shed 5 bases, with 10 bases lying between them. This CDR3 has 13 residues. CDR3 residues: CASSAQVTGELFF. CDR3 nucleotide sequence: TGTGCCAGCAGCGCACAGGTGACCGGGGAGCTGTTTTTT.

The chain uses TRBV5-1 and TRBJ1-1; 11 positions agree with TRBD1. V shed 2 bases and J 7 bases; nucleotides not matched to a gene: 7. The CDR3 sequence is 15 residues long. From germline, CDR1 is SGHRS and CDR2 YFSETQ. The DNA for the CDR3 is TGCGCCAGCAGCTTAGGGACAGGGGGTCGTCTTGAAGCTTTCTTT. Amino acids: CASSLGTGGRLEAFF.

The CDR3 coding sequence is TGTGCCAGTAGCCTCCGGGGGGGGGCGTCATCCTACAATGAGCAGTTCTTC. Translating it yields CASSLRGGASSYNEQFF. The rearrangement links TRBV19 to TRBJ2-1; 8 bases are shared with TRBD2. The CDR3 covers 17 residues. Losses at the gene ends were 6 bases for V and 1 base for J; bases not matched to a gene: 11. Germline CDR1 and CDR2: LNHDA and SQIVND (reference sequence).

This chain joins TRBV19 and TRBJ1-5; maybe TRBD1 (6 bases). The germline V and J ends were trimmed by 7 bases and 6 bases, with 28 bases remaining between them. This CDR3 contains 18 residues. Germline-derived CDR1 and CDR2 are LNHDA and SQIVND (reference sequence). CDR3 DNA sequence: TGTGCCAGTACCCCGAGGTGGGGGCGCGGTTCGGTGGGTCAGCCCCAGCATTTT. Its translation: CASTPRWGRGSVGQPQHF.

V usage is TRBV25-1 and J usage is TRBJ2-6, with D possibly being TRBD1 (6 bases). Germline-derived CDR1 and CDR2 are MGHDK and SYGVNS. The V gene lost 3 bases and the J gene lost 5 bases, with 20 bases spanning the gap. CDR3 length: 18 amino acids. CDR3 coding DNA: TGTGCCAGCAGTGAGTGGACGATTCAGGGGCTGAGGGCCAACGTCCTGACTTTC. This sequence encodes CASSEWTIQGLRANVLTF.

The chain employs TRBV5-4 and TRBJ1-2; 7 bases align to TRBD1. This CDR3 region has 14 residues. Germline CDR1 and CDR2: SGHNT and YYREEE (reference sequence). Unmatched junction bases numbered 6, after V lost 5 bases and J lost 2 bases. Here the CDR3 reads CASRDGTDNYGYTF. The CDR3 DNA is TGTGCCAGCAGGGACGGGACAGACAACTATGGCTACACCTTC. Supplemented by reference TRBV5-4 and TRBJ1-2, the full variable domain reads ETGVTQSPTHLIKTRGQQVTLRCSSQSGHNTVSWYQQALGQGPQFIFQYYREEENGRGNFPPRFSGLQFPNYSSELNVNALELDDSALYLCASRDGTDNYGYTFGSGTRLTVV.

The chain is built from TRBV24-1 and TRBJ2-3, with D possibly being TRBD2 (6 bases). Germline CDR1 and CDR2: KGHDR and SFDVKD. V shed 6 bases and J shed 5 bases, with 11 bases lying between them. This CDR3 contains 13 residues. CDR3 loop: CATSSSGVDTQYF. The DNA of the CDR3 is TGTGCCACCAGTAGTAGCGGAGTAGATACGCAGTATTTT.

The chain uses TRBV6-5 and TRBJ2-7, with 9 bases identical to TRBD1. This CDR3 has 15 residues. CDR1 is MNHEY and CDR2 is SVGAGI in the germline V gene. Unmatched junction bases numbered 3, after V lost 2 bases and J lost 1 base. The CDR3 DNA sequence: TGTGCCAGCAGTTACGACAGGGGGTATTCCTACGAGCAGTACTTC. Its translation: CASSYDRGYSYEQYF.

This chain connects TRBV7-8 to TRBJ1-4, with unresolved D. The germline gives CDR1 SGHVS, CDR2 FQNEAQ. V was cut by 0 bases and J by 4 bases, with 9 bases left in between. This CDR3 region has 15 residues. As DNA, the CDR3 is TGTGCCAGCAGCTTAGCGGGCCGATATAATGAAAAACTGTTTTTT. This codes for CASSLAGRYNEKLFF.

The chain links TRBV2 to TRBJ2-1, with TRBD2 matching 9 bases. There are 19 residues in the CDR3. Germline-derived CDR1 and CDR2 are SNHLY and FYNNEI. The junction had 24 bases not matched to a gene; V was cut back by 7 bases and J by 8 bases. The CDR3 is CASKGVAGTSINFRDEQFF. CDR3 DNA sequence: TGTGCCAGCAAAGGGGTAGCCGGGACTAGCATTAATTTTCGAGATGAGCAGTTCTTC.

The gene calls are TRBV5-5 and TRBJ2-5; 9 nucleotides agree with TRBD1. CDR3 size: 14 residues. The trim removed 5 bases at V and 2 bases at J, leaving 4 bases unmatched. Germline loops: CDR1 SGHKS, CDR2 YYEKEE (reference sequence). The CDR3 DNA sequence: TGTGCCAGCAGGCCCGGGACAGGGCAAGAGACCCAGTACTTC. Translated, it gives CASRPGTGQETQYF.

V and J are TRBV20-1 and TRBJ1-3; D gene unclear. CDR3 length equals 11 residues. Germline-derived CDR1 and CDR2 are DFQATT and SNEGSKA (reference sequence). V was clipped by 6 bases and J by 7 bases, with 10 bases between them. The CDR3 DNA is TGCAGTGCCAGCTCGGGCAACACCATATATTTT. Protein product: CSASSGNTIYF.

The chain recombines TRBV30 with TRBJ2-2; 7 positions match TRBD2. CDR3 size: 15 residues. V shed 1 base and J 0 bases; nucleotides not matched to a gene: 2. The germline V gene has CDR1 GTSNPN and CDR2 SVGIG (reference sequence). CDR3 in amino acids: CAWSAGLANTGELFF. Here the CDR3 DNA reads TGTGCCTGGAGTGCTGGACTAGCGAACACCGGGGAGCTGTTTTTT.

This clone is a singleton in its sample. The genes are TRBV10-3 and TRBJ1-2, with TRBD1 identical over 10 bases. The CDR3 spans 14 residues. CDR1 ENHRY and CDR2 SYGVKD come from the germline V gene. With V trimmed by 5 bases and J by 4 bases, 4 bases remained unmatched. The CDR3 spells CAISSTGGGYGYTF. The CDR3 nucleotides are TGTGCCATCAGTTCGACAGGGGGCGGCTATGGCTACACCTTC.

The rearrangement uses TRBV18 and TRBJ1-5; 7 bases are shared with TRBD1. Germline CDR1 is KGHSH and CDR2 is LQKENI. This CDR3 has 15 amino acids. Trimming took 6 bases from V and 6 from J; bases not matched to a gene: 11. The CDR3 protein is CASSFTGVVGQPQHF. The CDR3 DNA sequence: TGTGCCAGCTCTTTTACAGGGGTGGTCGGTCAGCCCCAGCATTTT.